The clone carrying this TCR beta chain was seen only once. Its antigen is not identified. Running of the v3.0 immunoSEQ assay took place at survey level. Only in-frame clones appear in the TCRdb table, and some are missing; sequencing was by immunoSEQ multiplex PCR. Here the sample spans tens of thousands of clones, about nine tenths being singletons. The sample belongs to a study of long-term antiretroviral therapy in people with HIV. Study observations and caveats: Before ART, certain clones expanded, and these dominated the repertoire at all time points. Relative to transplant donor controls, diversity remained lower despite increasing after ART.

At least one PBMC sample before ART and at least two after were required. The TCR sequence derives from a man aged 18 to 35 with HIV. This specimen consisted of unsorted PBMCs, obtained 0.2 years before starting antiretroviral therapy.

Here the CDR3 reads CATSRETQSTDTQYF. Here the CDR3 DNA reads TGTGCCACCAGCAGAGAGACACAAAGCACAGATACGCAGTATTTT. The chain has TRBV15 and TRBJ2-3; D is uncertain. The CDR3 has 15 residues. Germline V CDR1 and CDR2: LNHNV, YYDKDF (reference sequence). Trimming stripped 0 bases from V and 0 bases from J, with 7 bases between.